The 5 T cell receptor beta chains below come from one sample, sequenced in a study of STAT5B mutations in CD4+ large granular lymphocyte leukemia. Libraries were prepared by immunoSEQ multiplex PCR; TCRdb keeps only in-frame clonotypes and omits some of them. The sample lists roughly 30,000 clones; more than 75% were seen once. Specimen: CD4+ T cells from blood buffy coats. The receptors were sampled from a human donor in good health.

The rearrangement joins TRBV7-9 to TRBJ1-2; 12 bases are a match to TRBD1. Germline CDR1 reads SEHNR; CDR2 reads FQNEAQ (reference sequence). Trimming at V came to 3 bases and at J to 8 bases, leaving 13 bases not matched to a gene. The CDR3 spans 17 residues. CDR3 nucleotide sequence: TGTGCCAGCAGCTTGGGGGTAGGGACAGGGGGCGAAGAAGGCTACACCTTC. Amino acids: CASSLGVGTGGEEGYTF.

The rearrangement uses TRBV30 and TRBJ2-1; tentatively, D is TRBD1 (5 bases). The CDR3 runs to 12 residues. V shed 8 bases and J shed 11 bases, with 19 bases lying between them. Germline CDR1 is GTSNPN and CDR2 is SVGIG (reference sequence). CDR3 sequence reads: CAHGVRPGKQFF. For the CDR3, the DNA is TGTGCCCATGGAGTGAGGCCAGGGAAGCAGTTCTTC.

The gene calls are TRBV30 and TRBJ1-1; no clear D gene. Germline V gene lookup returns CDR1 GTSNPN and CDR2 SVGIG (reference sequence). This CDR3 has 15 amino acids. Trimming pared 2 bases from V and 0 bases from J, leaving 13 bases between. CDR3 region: CAWSSSRTVNTEAFF. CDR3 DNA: TGTGCCTGGAGTAGCTCCCGGACGGTGAACACTGAAGCTTTCTTT. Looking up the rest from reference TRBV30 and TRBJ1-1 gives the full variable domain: SQTIHQWPATLVQPVGSPLSLECTVEGTSNPNLYWYRQAAGRGLQLLFYSVGIGQISSEVPQNLSASRPQDRQFILSSKKLLLSDSGFYLCAWSSSRTVNTEAFFGQGTRLTVV.

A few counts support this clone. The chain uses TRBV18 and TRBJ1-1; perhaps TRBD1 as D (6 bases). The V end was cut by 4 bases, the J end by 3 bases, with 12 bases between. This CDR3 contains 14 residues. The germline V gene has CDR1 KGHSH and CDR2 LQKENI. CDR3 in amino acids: CASSLRQDHTEAFF. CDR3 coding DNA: TGTGCCAGCTCACTACGACAGGACCACACTGAAGCTTTCTTT.

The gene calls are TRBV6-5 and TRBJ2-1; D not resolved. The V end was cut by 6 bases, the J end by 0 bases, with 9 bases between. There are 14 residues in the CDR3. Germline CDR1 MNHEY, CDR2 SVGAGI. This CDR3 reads CASSQPASYNEQFF. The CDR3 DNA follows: TGTGCCAGCAGCCAACCGGCCTCCTACAATGAGCAGTTCTTC.